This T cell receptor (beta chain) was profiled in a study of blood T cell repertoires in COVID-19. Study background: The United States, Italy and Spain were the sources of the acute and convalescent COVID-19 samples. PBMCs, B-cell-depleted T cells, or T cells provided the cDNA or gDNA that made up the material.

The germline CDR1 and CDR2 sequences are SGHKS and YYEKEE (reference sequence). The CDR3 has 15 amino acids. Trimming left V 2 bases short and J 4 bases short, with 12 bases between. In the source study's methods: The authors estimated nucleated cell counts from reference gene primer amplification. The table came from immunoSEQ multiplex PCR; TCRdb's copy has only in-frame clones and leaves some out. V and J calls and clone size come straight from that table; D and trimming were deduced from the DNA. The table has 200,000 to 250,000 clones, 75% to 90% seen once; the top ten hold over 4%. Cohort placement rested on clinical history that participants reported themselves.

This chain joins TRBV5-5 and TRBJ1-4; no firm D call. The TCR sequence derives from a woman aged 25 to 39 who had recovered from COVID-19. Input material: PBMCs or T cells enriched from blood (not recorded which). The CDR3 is CASSFDSGFNEKLFF. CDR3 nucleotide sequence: TGTGCCAGCAGCTTCGACTCGGGGTTTAATGAAAAACTGTTTTTT.